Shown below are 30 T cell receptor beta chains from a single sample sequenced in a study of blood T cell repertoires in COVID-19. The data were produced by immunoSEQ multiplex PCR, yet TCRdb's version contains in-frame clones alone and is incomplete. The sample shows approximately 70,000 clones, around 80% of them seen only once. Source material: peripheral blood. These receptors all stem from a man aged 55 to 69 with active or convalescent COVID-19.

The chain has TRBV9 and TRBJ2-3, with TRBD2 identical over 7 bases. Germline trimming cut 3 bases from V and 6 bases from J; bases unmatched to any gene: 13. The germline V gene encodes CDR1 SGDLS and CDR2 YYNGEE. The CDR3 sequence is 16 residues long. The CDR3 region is CASSAELASLTDTQYF. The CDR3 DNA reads TGTGCCAGCAGCGCTGAACTAGCGTCACTCACCGATACGCAGTATTTT.

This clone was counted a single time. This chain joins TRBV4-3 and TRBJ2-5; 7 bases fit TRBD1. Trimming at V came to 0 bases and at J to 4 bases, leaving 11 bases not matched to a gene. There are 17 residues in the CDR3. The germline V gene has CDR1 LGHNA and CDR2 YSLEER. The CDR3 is CASSQDRTRGLGETQYF. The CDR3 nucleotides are TGCGCCAGCAGCCAAGATCGGACGAGGGGGCTAGGAGAGACCCAGTACTTC.

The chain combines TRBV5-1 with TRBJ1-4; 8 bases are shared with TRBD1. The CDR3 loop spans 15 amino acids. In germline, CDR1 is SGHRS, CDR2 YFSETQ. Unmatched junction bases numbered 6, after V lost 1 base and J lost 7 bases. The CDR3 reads CASSLQGAGGEKLFF. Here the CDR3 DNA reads TGCGCCAGCAGCTTGCAGGGGGCAGGGGGTGAAAAACTGTTTTTT.

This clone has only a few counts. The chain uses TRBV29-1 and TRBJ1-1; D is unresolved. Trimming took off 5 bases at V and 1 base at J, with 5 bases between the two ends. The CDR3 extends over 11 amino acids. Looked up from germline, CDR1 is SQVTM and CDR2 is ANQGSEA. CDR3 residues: CSVPWNTEAFF. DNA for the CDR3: TGCAGCGTTCCCTGGAACACTGAAGCTTTCTTT.

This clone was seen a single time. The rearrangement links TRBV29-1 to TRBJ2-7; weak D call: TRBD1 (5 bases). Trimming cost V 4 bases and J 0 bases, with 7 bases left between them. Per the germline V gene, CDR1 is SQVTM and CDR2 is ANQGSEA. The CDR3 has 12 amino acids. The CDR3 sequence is CSVGQFSYEQYF. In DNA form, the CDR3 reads TGCAGCGTTGGACAGTTCTCCTACGAGCAGTACTTC.

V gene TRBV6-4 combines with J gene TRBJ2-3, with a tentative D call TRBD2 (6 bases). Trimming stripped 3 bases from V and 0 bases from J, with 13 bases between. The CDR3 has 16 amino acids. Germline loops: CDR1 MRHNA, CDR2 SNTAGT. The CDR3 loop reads CASSEAGRPSTDTQYF. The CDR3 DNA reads TGTGCCAGCAGTGAGGCGGGACGGCCTAGCACAGATACGCAGTATTTT.

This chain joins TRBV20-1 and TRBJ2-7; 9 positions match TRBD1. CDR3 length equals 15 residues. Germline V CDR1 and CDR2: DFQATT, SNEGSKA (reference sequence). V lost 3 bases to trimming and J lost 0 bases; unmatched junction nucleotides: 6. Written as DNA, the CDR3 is TGCAGTGCTAGTGCAGAGGACAGGGGCTCCTACGAGCAGTACTTC. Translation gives CSASAEDRGSYEQYF.

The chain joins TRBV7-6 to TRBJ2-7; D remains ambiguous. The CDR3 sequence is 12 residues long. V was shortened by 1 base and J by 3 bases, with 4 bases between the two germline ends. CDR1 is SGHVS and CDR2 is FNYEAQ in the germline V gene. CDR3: CASSLGDYEQYF. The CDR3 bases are TGTGCCAGCAGCTTAGGAGACTACGAGCAGTACTTC.

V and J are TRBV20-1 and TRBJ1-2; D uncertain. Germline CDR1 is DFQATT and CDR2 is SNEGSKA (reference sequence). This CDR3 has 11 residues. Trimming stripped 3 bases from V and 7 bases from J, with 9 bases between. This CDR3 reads CSASGSFGYTF. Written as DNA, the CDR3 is TGCAGTGCTAGTGGTTCTTTTGGCTACACCTTC.

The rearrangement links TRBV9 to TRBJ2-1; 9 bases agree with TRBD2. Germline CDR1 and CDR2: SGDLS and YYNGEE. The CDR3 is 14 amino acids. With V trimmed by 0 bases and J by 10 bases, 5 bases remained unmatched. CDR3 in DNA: TGTGCCAGCAGCGTAGTAGCGGGGGCCCCGGAGCAGTTCTTC. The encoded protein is CASSVVAGAPEQFF.

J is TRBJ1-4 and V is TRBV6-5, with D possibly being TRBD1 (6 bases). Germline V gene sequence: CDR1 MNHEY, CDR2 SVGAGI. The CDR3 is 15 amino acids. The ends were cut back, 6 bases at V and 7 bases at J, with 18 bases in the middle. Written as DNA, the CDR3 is TGTGCCAGCAGCTCTAGGACAGACTCAAGTGAAAAACTGTTTTTT. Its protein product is CASSSRTDSSEKLFF.

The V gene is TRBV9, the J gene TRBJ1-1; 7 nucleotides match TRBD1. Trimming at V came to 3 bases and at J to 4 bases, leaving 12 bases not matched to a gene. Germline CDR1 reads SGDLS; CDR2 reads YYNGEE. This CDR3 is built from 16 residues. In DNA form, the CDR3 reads TGTGCCAGCAGCGCGGACGACCACAGGGGTTTCACTGAAGCTTTCTTT. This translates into CASSADDHRGFTEAFF.

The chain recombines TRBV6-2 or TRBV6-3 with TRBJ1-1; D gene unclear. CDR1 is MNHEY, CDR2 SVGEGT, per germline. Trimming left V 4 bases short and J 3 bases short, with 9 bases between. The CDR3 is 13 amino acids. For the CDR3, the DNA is TGTGCCAGCAGTTCAAGCTCGCACACTGAAGCTTTCTTT. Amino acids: CASSSSSHTEAFF.

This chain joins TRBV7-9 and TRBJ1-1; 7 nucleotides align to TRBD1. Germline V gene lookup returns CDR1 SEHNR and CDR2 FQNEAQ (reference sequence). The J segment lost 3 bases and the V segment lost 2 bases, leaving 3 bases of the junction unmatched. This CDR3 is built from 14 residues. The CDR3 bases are TGTGCCAGCAGCTTACAGGGGGAGGACACTGAAGCTTTCTTT. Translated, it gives CASSLQGEDTEAFF. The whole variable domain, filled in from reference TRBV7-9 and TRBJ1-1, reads DTGVSQNPRHKITKRGQNVTFRCDPISEHNRLYWYRQTLGQGPEFLTYFQNEAQLEKSRLLSDRFSAERPKGSFSTLEIQRTEQGDSAMYLCASSLQGEDTEAFFGQGTRLTVV.

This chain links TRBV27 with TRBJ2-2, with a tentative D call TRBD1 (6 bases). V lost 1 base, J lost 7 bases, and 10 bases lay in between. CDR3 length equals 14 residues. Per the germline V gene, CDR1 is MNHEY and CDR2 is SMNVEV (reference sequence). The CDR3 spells CASSLLGASGELFF. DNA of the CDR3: TGTGCCAGCAGTTTATTGGGGGCTAGCGGGGAGCTGTTTTTT.

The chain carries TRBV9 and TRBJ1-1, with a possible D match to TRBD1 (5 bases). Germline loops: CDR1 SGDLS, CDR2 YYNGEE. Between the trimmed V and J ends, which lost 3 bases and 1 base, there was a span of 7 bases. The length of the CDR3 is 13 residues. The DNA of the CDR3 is TGTGCCAGCAGCGGACAGAGGAACACTGAAGCTTTCTTT. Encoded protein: CASSGQRNTEAFF.

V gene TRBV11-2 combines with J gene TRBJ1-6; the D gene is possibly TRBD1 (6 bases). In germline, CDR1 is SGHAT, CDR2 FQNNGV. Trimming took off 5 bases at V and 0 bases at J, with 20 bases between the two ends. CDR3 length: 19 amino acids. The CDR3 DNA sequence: TGTGCCAGCAGCCCTCAAACAGGGCTTTCGAGCTCCTATAATTCACCCCTCCACTTT. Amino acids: CASSPQTGLSSSYNSPLHF.

The CDR3 bases are TGCGCCAGCAGCTTGGGAACCATTAGCTCCTACGAGCAGTACTTC. Translating it yields CASSLGTISSYEQYF. The chain joins TRBV5-1 to TRBJ2-7; D uncertain. The CDR3 runs to 15 residues. Germline-derived CDR1 and CDR2 are SGHRS and YFSETQ. Trimming shortened V by 0 bases and J by 0 bases, and 10 bases separated the two germline ends.

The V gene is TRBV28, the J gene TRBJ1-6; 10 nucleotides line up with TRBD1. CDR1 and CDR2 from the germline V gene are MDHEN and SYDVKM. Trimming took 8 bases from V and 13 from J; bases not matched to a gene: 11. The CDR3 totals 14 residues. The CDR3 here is CASGLGTGDLPLHF. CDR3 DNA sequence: TGTGCCAGCGGACTCGGGACAGGGGACCTCCCCCTCCACTTT.

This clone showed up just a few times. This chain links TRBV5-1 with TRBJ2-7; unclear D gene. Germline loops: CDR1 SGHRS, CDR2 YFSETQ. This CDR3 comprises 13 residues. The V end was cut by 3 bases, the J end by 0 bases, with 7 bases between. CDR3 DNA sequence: TGCGCCAGCAGCTCTCTTAGCTCCTACGAGCAGTACTTC. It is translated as CASSSLSSYEQYF.

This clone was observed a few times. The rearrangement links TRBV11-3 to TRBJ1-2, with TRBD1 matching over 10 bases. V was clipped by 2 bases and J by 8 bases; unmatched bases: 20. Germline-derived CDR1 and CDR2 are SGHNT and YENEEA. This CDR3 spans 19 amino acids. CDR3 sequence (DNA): TGTGCCAGCAGCTTATTGGGAACCGGGACAGGGGTTACAGATATCGGCTACACCTTC. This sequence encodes CASSLLGTGTGVTDIGYTF. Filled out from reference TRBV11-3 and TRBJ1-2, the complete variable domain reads EAGVVQSPRYKIIEKKQPVAFWCNPISGHNTLYWYLQNLGQGPELLIRYENEEAVDDSQLPKDRFSAERLKGVDSTLKIQPAELGDSAVYLCASSLLGTGTGVTDIGYTFGSGTRLTVV.

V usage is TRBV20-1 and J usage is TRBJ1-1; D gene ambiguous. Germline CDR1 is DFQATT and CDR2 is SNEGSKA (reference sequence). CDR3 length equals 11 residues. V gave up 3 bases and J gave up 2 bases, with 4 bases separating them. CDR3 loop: CSARSNTEAFF. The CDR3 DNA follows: TGCAGTGCTAGGTCTAACACTGAAGCTTTCTTT.

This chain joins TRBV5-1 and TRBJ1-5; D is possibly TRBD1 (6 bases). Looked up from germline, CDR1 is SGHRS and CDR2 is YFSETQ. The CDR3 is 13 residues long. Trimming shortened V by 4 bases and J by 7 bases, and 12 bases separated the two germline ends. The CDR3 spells CASSPTGIQPQHF. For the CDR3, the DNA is TGCGCCAGCAGCCCTACAGGGATCCAGCCCCAGCATTTT.

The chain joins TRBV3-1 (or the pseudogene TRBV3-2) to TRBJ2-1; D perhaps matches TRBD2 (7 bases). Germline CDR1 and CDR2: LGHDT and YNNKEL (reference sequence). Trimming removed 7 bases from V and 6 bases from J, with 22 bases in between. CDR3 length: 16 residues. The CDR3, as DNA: TGTGCCAGCAAAAATCGGAGGGGGGGGAATATCAATGAGCAGTTCTTC. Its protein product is CASKNRRGGNINEQFF.

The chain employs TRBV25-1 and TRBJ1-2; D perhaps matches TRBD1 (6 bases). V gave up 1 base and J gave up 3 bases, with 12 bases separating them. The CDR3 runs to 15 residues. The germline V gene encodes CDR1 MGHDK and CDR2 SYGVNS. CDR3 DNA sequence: TGTGCCAGCAGTGAATCCCCGGCAGGGGACTATGGCTACACCTTC. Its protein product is CASSESPAGDYGYTF.

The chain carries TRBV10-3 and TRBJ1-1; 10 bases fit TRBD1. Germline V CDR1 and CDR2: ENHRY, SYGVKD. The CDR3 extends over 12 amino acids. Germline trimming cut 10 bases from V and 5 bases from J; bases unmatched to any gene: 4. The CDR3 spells CATGTGATEAFF. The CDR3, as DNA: TGTGCCACCGGGACAGGGGCTACTGAAGCTTTCTTT.

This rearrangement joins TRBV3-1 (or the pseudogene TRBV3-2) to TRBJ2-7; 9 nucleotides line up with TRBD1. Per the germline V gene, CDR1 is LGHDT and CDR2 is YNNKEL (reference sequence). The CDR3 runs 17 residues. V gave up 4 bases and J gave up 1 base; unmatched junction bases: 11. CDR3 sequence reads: CASSPSFWGTGSYEQYF. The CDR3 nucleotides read TGTGCCAGCAGCCCAAGCTTTTGGGGGACAGGGTCCTACGAGCAGTACTTC.

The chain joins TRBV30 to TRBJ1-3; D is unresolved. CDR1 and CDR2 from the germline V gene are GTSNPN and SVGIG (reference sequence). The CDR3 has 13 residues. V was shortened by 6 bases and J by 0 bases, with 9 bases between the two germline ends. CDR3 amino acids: CACGLISGNTIYF. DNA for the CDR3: TGTGCCTGTGGCCTTATCTCTGGAAACACCATATATTTT.

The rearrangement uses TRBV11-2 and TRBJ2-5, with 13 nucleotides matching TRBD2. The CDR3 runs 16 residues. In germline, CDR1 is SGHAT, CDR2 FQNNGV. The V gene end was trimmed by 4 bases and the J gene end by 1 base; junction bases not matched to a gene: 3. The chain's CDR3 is CASSSRTSGSQETQYF. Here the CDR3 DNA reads TGTGCCAGCAGCTCTCGGACTAGCGGGAGCCAAGAGACCCAGTACTTC. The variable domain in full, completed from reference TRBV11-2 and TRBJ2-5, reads EAGVAQSPRYKIIEKRQSVAFWCNPISGHATLYWYQQILGQGPKLLIQFQNNGVVDDSQLPKDRFSAERLKGVDSTLKIQPAKLEDSAVYLCASSSRTSGSQETQYFGPGTRLLVL.

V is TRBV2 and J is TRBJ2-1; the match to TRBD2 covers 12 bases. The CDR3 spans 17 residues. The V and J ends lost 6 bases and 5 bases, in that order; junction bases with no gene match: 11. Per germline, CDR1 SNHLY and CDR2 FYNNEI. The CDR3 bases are TGTGCCAGCAGCCTGTGGACTAGCGGGGTTGGCGACAATGAGCAGTTCTTC. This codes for CASSLWTSGVGDNEQFF.